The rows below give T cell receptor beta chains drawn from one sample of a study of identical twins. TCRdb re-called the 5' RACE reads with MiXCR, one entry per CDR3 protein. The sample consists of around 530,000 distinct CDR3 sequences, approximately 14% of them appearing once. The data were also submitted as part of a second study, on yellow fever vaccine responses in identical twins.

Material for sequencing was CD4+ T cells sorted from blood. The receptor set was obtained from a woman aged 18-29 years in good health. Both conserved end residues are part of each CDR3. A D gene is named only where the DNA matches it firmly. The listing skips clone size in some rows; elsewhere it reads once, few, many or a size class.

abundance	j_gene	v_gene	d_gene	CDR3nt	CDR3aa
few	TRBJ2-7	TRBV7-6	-	TGTGCCAGCAGCTTAGACGGGTGGAACTACGAGCAGTACTTC	CASSLDGWNYEQYF
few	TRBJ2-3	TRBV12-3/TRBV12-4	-	TGTGCCAGCAGTCCCGGGACAGGGGGGACTAGCGGGAGCACAGATACGCAGTATTTT	CASSPGTGGTSGSTDTQYF
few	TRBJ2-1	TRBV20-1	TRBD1	TGCAGTGCTAGGTTCCCCCGGGACAGGGTCAATGAGCAGTTCTTC	CSARFPRDRVNEQFF
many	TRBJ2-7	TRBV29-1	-	TGCAGCGTTAAGACCGGGCTAAACTCCTACGAGCAGTACTTC	CSVKTGLNSYEQYF
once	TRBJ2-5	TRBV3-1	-	TGTGCCAGCAGCCCCCAAGGAGGGGTCGAGACCCAGTACTTC	CASSPQGGVETQYF
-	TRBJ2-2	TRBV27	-	TGTGCCAGCAGTCCCCAGCCTTCGAACACCGGGGAGCTGTTTTTT	CASSPQPSNTGELFF
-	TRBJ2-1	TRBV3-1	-	TGTGCCAGCAGCCGGCCGGGCAGGAGCTACAATGAGCAGTTCTTC	CASSRPGRSYNEQFF
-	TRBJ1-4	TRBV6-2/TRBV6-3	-	TGTGCCAGCAGCCCTGGGACACCCGGGACAAGAAATGAAAAACTGTTTTTT	CASSPGTPGTRNEKLFF
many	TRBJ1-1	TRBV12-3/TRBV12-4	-	TGTGCCAGCAGTGTGGACAGCTACACTGAAGCTTTCTTT	CASSVDSYTEAFF
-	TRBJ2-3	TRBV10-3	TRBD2	TGTGCCATCAGTGACTGGACTAGCGGGGGAAGCACAGATACGCAGTATTTT	CAISDWTSGGSTDTQYF
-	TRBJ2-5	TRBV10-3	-	TGTGCCATCAGGCTAGCACTGGCGGAGACCCAGTACTTC	CAIRLALAETQYF
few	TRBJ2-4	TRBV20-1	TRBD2	TGCAGTGCTAGAGATCCCAGTCGACCGGGACTAGCGGGAGGTAACATTCAGTACTTC	CSARDPSRPGLAGGNIQYF
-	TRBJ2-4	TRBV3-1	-	TGTGCCAGCAGCCAAGTGGCGGGAAGGGAAAACATTCAGTACTTC	CASSQVAGRENIQYF
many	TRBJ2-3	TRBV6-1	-	TGTGCCAGCAGTGCGAGTCCTCCAGATACGCAGTATTTT	CASSASPPDTQYF
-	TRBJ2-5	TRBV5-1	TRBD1	TGCGCCAGCAGCCAGGGACAGGGTAAAGAGACCCAGTACTTC	CASSQGQGKETQYF
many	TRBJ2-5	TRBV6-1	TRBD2	TGTGCCAGCAAGGGAGGGACTGCACAAGAGACCCAGTACTTC	CASKGGTAQETQYF
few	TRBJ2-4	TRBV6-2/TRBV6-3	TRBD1	TGTGCCAGCAGTTACCGTGGGACAGGGGCGGCCAAAAACATTCAGTACTTC	CASSYRGTGAAKNIQYF
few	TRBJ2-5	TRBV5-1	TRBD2	TGCGCCAGCAGCTTGTGGCTAGCGGGAGCAGAGACCCAGTACTTC	CASSLWLAGAETQYF
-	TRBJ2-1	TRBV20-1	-	TGCAGTGCTCCCGCTTTTGAGTACTATGACAATGAGCAGTTCTTC	CSAPAFEYYDNEQFF
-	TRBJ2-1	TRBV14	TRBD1	TGTGCCAGCAGCCAACCAACAGGGGAGCCGTACAATGAGCAGTTCTTC	CASSQPTGEPYNEQFF
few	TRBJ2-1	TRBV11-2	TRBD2	TGTGCCAGCAGCTTAGAAGGGACTAGCCCGTCAGATGAGCAGTTCTTC	CASSLEGTSPSDEQFF
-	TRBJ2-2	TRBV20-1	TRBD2	TGCAGTGCTAGATCCCCTAGCGGGAGGGACACCGGGGAGCTGTTTTTT	CSARSPSGRDTGELFF
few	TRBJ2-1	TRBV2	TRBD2	TGTGCCAGAACCACTAGCGTCAATGAGCAGTTCTTC	CARTTSVNEQFF
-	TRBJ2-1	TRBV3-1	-	TGTGCCAGCAGTCAAATGGCGAACAATGAGCAGTTCTTC	CASSQMANNEQFF
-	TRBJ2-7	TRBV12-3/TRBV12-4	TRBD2	TGTGCCTGCAGTTTGTTTCCTTGGGGACTAGCGGGAGCACCCTACGAGCAGTACTTC	CACSLFPWGLAGAPYEQYF
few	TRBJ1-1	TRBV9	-	TGTGCCAGCAGCGTCCAAGACGGGAACACTGAAGCTTTCTTT	CASSVQDGNTEAFF
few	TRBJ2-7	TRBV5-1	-	TGCGCCAGCAGCTTGGCCGGGACTGTTACCTACGAGCAGTACTTC	CASSLAGTVTYEQYF
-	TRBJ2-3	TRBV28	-	TGTGCCAGCAGTTTATCCCCAGGGGCAAGCACAGATACGCAGTATTTT	CASSLSPGASTDTQYF
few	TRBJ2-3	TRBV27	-	TGTGCCAGCAGTACCCACCGGGGACTCTCGGATACGCAGTATTTT	CASSTHRGLSDTQYF
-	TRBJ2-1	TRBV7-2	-	TGTGCCAGCAGCTTAGGTCTCCCTCCCAATGAGCAGTTCTTC	CASSLGLPPNEQFF
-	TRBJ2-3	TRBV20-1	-	TGCAGTGCTAGAGTGTATTGGCAAGATACGCAGTATTTT	CSARVYWQDTQYF
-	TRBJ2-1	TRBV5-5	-	TGTGCCAGCGGCCCCGACACCCTCAATGAGCAGTTCTTC	CASGPDTLNEQFF
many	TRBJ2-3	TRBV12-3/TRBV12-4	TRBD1	TGTGCCAGCAGTTTAGCGGACAGGGAGTCTCATACGCAGTATTTT	CASSLADRESHTQYF
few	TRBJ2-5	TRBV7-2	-	TGTGCCAGCAGCCCGGTGGGGGGGCCTAGAGAGACCCAGTACTTC	CASSPVGGPRETQYF
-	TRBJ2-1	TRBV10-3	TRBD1	TGTGCCATCAGTGAGTGGGACAGTTTAGACAATGAGCAGTTCTTC	CAISEWDSLDNEQFF
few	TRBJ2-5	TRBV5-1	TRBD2	TGCGCCAGCTCCCAAAGGAGCGGGGCAGCAAGGGAGACCCAGTACTTC	CASSQRSGAARETQYF